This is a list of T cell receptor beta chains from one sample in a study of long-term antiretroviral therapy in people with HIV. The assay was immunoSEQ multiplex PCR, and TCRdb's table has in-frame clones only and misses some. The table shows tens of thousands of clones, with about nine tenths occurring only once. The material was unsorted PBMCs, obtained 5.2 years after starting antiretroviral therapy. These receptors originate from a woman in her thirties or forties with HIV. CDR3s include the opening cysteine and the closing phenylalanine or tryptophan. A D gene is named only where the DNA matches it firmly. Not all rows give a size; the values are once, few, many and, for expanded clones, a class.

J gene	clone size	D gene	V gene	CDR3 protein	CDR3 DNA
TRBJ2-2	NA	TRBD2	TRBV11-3	CASSKIAGGATGELFF	TGTGCCAGCAGCAAGATAGCGGGGGGGGCCACCGGGGAGCTGTTTTTT
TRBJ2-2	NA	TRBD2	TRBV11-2	CASSWTSGDTGELFF	TGTGCCAGCAGCTGGACTAGCGGGGACACCGGGGAGCTGTTTTTT
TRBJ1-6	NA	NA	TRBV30	CAWRPGYNSPLHF	TGTGCCTGGAGGCCAGGGTACAATTCACCCCTCCACTTT
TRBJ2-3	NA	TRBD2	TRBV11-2	CASSLLAGGTDTQYF	TGTGCCAGCAGCTTACTAGCGGGGGGTACAGATACGCAGTATTTT
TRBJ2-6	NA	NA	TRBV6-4	CARPRSSGANVLTF	TGTGCCAGACCGAGGAGCTCTGGGGCCAACGTCCTGACTTTC
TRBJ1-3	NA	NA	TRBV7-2	CASSLAAPGQPSGNTIYF	TGTGCCAGCAGCTTAGCTGCCCCGGGACAACCGTCTGGAAACACCATATATTTT
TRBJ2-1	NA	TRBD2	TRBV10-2	CASRTLAGGEHNEQFF	TGCGCCAGCAGGACGCTAGCGGGGGGGGAACACAATGAGCAGTTCTTC
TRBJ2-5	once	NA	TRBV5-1	CASSLGTGQETQYF	TGCGCCAGCAGCCTTGGTACAGGTCAAGAGACCCAGTACTTC
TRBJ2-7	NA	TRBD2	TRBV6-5	CASSLAGGSREQYF	TGTGCCAGCAGTTTAGCGGGAGGATCGCGGGAGCAGTACTTC
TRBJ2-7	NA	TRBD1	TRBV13	CASSSTGKNYEQYF	TGTGCCAGCAGCTCGACAGGGAAAAATTACGAGCAGTACTTC
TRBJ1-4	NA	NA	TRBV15	CATSRDHGFSTNEKLFF	TGTGCCACCAGCAGAGATCATGGATTTTCAACTAATGAAAAACTGTTTTTT
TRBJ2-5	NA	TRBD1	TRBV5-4	CASSPGQGGETQYF	TGTGCCAGCAGCCCAGGACAGGGCGGAGAGACCCAGTACTTC
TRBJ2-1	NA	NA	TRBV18	CASSPLGGGYYNEQFF	TGTGCCAGCTCACCCCTGGGAGGGGGCTACTACAATGAGCAGTTCTTC
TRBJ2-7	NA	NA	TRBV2	CASSVSYEQYF	TGTGCCAGCAGCGTGAGCTACGAGCAGTACTTC
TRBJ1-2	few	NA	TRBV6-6	CASREGIDGYTF	TGTGCCAGCCGAGAGGGAATTGATGGCTACACCTTC
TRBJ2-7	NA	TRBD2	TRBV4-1	CASSPSGAGGSYEQYF	TGCGCCAGCAGCCCCAGTGGTGCGGGGGGCTCCTACGAGCAGTACTTC
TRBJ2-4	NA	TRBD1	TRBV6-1	CASSDQGANIQYF	TGTGCCAGCAGTGACCAGGGGGCAAACATTCAGTACTTC
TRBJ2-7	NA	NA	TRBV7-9	CARGHRDSYEQYF	TGTGCCAGGGGACATCGGGATTCCTACGAGCAGTACTTC
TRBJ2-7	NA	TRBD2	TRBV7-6	CASSRTSGAYEQYF	TGTGCCAGCAGCCGGACTAGCGGGGCCTACGAGCAGTACTTC
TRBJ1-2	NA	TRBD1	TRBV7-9	CASSRMDRGGYTF	TGTGCCAGCAGCCGTATGGACAGGGGCGGCTACACCTTC
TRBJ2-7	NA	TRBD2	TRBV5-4	CASSGRSGSKDEQYF	TGTGCCAGCAGCGGAAGGAGCGGGAGTAAAGACGAGCAGTACTTC
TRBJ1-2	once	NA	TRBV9	CASSVGILSYGYTF	TGTGCCAGCAGCGTAGGTATCCTCAGCTATGGCTACACCTTC
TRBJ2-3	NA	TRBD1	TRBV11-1	CASSSAAGTGASDTQYF	TGTGCCAGCAGCTCGGCGGCGGGGACAGGGGCCTCGGATACGCAGTATTTT
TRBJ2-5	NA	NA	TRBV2	CASSSAGSRGETQYF	TGTGCCAGCAGCTCCGCGGGGAGTCGGGGAGAGACCCAGTACTTC
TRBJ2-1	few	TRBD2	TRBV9	CASSVDPSGSYNEQFF	TGTGCCAGCAGCGTAGACCCTAGCGGCTCCTACAATGAGCAGTTCTTC
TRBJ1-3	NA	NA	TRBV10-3	CAISESTTRTIYF	TGTGCCATCAGTGAGTCGACAACAAGGACCATATATTTT
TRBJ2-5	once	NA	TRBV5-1	CASSLQARETQYF	TGCGCCAGCAGCTTGCAGGCCAGGGAGACCCAGTACTTC
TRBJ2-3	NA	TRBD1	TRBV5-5	CASSFFGTGSDTQYF	TGTGCCAGCAGCTTTTTTGGGACAGGCTCAGATACGCAGTATTTT
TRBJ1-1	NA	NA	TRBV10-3	CAIRSTVEVNTEAFF	TGTGCCATCAGGTCTACGGTAGAGGTGAACACTGAAGCTTTCTTT
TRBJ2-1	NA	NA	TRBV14	CASSQDTPSSYNEQFF	TGTGCCAGCAGCCAAGATACACCGAGCTCCTACAATGAGCAGTTCTTC
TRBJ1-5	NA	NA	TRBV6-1	CASTPGNQPQHF	TGTGCCAGCACCCCAGGGAATCAGCCCCAGCATTTT
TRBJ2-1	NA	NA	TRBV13	CASSLGPDSKFF	TGTGCCAGCAGCTTAGGCCCGGACAGTAAGTTCTTC
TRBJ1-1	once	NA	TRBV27	CASSRQIKNTEAFF	TGTGCCAGTTCACGACAGATAAAGAACACTGAAGCTTTCTTT
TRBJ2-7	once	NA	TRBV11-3	CASSLTGVYEQYF	TGTGCCAGCAGCTTGACAGGAGTATACGAGCAGTACTTC
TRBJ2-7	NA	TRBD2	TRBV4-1	CASSQDVGLAGNEQYF	TGCGCCAGCAGCCAAGATGTAGGGCTAGCGGGTAACGAGCAGTACTTC
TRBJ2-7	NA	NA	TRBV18	CASSPGVGAPYEQYF	TGTGCCAGCTCACCAGGAGTGGGAGCCCCCTACGAGCAGTACTTC
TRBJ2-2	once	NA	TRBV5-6	CASSLRRLVGNTGELFF	TGTGCCAGCAGCTTGCGTCGACTAGTGGGCAACACCGGGGAGCTGTTTTTT
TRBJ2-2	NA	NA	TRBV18	CASSPLQENTGELFF	TGTGCCAGCTCACCACTCCAGGAGAACACCGGGGAGCTGTTTTTT
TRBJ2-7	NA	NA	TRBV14	CASSQVSGAYEQYF	TGTGCCAGCAGCCAAGTTTCCGGAGCCTACGAGCAGTACTTC
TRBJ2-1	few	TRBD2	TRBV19	CASSITSGGDEQFF	TGTGCCAGTAGTATCACTAGCGGGGGTGATGAGCAGTTCTTC
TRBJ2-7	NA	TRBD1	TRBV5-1	CASSRTGGSYEQYF	TGCGCCAGCAGTCGGACAGGAGGCTCCTACGAGCAGTACTTC
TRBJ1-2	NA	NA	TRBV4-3	CASSQGRLSYGYTF	TGCGCCAGCAGCCAAGGTCGACTAAGCTATGGCTACACCTTC
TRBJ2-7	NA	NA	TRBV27	CASSFSGLAEQYF	TGTGCCAGCAGTTTTAGTGGGCTAGCGGAGCAGTACTTC
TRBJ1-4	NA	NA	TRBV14	CASSQVAGWREKLFF	TGTGCCAGCAGCCAAGTTGCAGGGTGGCGCGAAAAACTGTTTTTT
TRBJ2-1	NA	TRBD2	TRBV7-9	CASSQSGGRTVF	TGTGCCAGCAGCCAGTCGGGGGGTCGAACCGTCTTC